A selection of T cell receptor beta chains follows, all from one sample in a study of T cells in Graves' hyperthyroidism and ophthalmopathy. TCRdb used MiXCR to reprocess the multiplex PCR reads, holding one entry per CDR3 protein. This repertoire shows approximately 380,000 distinct CDR3 sequences, more than 13% found once; its top ten account for 25% to 30%. Sequenced: blood. Every receptor here comes from a man aged 50 to 59 with Graves' ophthalmopathy. The CDR3 runs from the conserved cysteine through the conserved F or W. The D gene is left open where the match is weak. Clone size is given for some rows only: seen once, a few or many times, or a class if the clone is expanded.

>TRBJ2-7|many|.|TRBV6-1
CASGKTGFYEQYF
TGTGCCAGTGGTAAAACAGGATTCTACGAGCAGTACTTC
>TRBJ2-3|.|TRBD2|TRBV20-1
CSARDGTSGKSDTQYF
TGCAGTGCTAGAGACGGGACTAGCGGGAAATCAGATACGCAGTATTTT
>TRBJ1-3|.|.|TRBV20-1
CSASPPSGRAHEYF
TGCAGTGCCAGCCCCCCTAGCGGGAGGGCCCACGAATATTTT
>TRBJ1-3|many|.|TRBV30
CAWSVSGSGNTIYF
TGTGCCTGGAGTGTATCAGGGTCTGGAAACACCATATATTTT
>TRBJ2-1|many|TRBD2|TRBV20-1
CSVRGSSYNEQFF
TGCAGTGTTCGCGGGAGCTCCTACAATGAGCAGTTCTTC
>TRBJ2-7|many|.|TRBV20-1
CSALIGYEQYF
TGCAGTGCTTTGATCGGTTACGAGCAGTACTTC
>TRBJ2-6|many|.|TRBV28
CATKAGANVLTF
TGTGCCACCAAGGCTGGGGCCAACGTCCTGACTTTC
>TRBJ2-2|few|TRBD2|TRBV10-1
CASSDGGTNTGELFF
TGCGCCAGCAGTGACGGGGGGACGAACACCGGGGAGCTGTTTTTT
>TRBJ2-5|few|TRBD2|TRBV6-2/TRBV6-3
CASSYGGSTIETQYF
TGTGCCAGCAGTTACGGCGGGAGTACGATTGAGACCCAGTACTTC
>TRBJ2-7|.|TRBD2|TRBV7-9
CASSLSFGTSGRAGYEQYF
TGTGCCAGCAGCTTATCGTTCGGGACTAGCGGGAGGGCAGGGTACGAGCAGTACTTC
>TRBJ2-3|.|.|TRBV10-2
CASREGGSTDTQYF
TGCGCCAGCAGGGAAGGAGGGTCCACAGATACGCAGTATTTT
>TRBJ2-3|many|.|TRBV5-1
CASSLGTGLTDTQYF
TGCGCCAGCAGCTTAGGGACGGGCTTAACAGATACGCAGTATTTT
>TRBJ2-2|many|.|TRBV2
CASNNDREGLFF
TGTGCCAGCAATAACGACAGGGAGGGGCTGTTTTTT
>TRBJ1-5|.|.|TRBV7-9
CASSIRSSNQPQHF
TGTGCCAGCAGCATTCGAAGTAGCAATCAGCCCCAGCATTTT
>TRBJ2-1|many|.|TRBV6-2/TRBV6-3
CATVWGVQRSSYNEQFF
TGTGCCACCGTGTGGGGGGTCCAGCGGAGCTCCTACAATGAGCAGTTCTTC
>TRBJ2-2|few|TRBD2|TRBV11-3
CASSLLSGSNTGELFF
TGTGCCAGCAGCTTACTCAGCGGGAGCAACACCGGGGAGCTGTTTTTT
>TRBJ2-1|many|TRBD2|TRBV5-1
CASSWGGTRLYNEQFF
TGCGCCAGCAGCTGGGGCGGGACTAGGCTTTACAATGAGCAGTTCTTC
>TRBJ2-5|many|.|TRBV18
CASSGKEWQTQYF
TGTGCCAGCTCGGGCAAGGAGTGGCAGACCCAGTACTTC
>TRBJ2-1|many|TRBD2|TRBV18
CASSPFSLAGDNEQFF
TGTGCCAGCTCACCATTTTCTCTAGCGGGAGACAATGAGCAGTTCTTC
>TRBJ1-5|.|.|TRBV19
CASSRDWDQPQHF
TGTGCCAGTAGTAGGGACTGGGATCAGCCCCAGCATTTT
>TRBJ2-1|many|.|TRBV7-9
CASSSGTGSSYNEQFF
TGTGCCAGCAGCTCCGGTACAGGGAGCTCCTACAATGAGCAGTTCTTC
>TRBJ1-1|few|.|TRBV6-1
CASSQGLVTEAFF
TGTGCCAGCAGTCAAGGACTCGTGACTGAAGCTTTCTTT
>TRBJ2-3|many|TRBD2|TRBV20-1
CSARGLASSTDTQYF
TGCAGTGCCAGAGGACTAGCGAGTAGCACAGATACGCAGTATTTT
>TRBJ2-3|few|.|TRBV20-1
CSARSFKRVSTDTQYF
TGCAGTGCTAGGAGTTTCAAGCGGGTCTCCACAGATACGCAGTATTTT
>TRBJ2-1|many|.|TRBV2
CASMGPPNEQFF
TGTGCCAGCATGGGGCCCCCAAATGAGCAGTTCTTC
>TRBJ2-1|many|.|TRBV2
CASSEAGPPTDYNEQFF
TGTGCCAGCAGTGAAGCTGGACCCCCAACAGATTACAATGAGCAGTTCTTC